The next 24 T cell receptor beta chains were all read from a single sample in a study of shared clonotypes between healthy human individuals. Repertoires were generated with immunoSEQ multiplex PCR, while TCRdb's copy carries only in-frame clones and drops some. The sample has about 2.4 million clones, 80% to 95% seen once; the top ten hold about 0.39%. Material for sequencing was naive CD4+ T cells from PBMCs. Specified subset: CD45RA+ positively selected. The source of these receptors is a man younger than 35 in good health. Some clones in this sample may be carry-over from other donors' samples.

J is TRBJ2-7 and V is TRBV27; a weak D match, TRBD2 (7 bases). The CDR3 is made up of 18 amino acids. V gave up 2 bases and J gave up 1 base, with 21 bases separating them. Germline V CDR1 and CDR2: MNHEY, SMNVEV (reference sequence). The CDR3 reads CASSLRGAWRGSSYEQYF. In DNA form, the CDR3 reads TGTGCCAGCAGTTTACGGGGGGCGTGGCGGGGCTCTTCCTACGAGCAGTACTTC.

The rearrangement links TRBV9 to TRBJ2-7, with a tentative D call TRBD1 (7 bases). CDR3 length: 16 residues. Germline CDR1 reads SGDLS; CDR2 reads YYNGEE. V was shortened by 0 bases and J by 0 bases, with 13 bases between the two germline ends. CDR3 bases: TGTGCCAGCAGCGTAGAGGCAGGGGGGCACTCCTACGAGCAGTACTTC. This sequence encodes CASSVEAGGHSYEQYF.

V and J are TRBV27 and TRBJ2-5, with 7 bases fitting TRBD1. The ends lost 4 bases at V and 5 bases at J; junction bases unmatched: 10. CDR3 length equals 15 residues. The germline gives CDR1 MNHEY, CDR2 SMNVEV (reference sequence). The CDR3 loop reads CASSSGQASGETQYF. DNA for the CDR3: TGTGCCAGCAGTTCCGGACAGGCTTCGGGGGAGACCCAGTACTTC.

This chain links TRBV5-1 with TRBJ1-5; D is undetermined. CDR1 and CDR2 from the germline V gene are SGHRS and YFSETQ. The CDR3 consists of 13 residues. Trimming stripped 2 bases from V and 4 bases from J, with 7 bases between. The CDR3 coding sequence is TGCGCCAGCAGCTTCGGACTAAATCAGCCCCAGCATTTT. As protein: CASSFGLNQPQHF. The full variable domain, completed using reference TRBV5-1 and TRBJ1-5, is KAGVTQTPRYLIKTRGQQVTLSCSPISGHRSVSWYQQTPGQGLQFLFEYFSETQRNKGNFPGRFSGRQFSNSRSEMNVSTLELGDSALYLCASSFGLNQPQHFGDGTRLSIL.

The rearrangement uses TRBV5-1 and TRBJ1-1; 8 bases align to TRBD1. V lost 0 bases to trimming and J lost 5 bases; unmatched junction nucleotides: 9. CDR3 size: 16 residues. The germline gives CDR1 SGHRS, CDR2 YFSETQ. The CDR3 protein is CASSLEVGRGRTEAFF. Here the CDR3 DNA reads TGCGCCAGCAGCTTGGAAGTAGGCAGGGGGCGTACTGAAGCTTTCTTT.

CDR3 amino acids: CASSVDRNTEAFF. CDR3 DNA sequence: TGTGCCAGCTCAGTTGACCGTAACACTGAAGCTTTCTTT. The chain is built from TRBV18 and TRBJ1-1; D not resolved. The V gene's germline CDR1 is KGHSH and CDR2 LQKENI. Deletions cut 5 bases from V and 2 bases from J, with 9 bases between. This CDR3 spans 13 amino acids.

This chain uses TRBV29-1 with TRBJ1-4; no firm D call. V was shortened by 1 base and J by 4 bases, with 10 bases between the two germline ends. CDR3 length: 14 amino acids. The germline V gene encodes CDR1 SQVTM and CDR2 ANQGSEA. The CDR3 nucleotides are TGCAGCGTTGAAGGGGCGGACTATAATGAAAAACTGTTTTTT. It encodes CSVEGADYNEKLFF.

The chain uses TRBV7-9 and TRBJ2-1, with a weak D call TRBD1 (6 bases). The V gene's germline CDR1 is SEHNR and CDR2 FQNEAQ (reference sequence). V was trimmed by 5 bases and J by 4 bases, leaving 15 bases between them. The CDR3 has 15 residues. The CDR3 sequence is CASSPARGIYNEQFF. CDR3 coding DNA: TGTGCCAGCAGCCCCGCCAGGGGCATATACAATGAGCAGTTCTTC. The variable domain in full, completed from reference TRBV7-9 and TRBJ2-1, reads DTGVSQNPRHKITKRGQNVTFRCDPISEHNRLYWYRQTLGQGPEFLTYFQNEAQLEKSRLLSDRFSAERPKGSFSTLEIQRTEQGDSAMYLCASSPARGIYNEQFFGPGTRLTVL.

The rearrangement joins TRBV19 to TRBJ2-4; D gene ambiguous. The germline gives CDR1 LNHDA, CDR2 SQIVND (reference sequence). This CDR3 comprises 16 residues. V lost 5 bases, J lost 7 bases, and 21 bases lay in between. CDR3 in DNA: TGTGCCAGTAGTGATGACCGGCTCCCAAGTGGCAACATTCAGTACTTC. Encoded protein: CASSDDRLPSGNIQYF.

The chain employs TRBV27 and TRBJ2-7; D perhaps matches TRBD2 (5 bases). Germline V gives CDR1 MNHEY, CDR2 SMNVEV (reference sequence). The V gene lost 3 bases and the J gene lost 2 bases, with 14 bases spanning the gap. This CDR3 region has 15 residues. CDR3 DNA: TGTGCCAGCAGTTTTCAAAGAGGGAGCCCCTACGAGCAGTACTTC. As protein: CASSFQRGSPYEQYF.

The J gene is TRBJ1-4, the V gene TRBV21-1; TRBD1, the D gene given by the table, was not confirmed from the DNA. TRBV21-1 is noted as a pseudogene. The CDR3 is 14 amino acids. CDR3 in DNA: TGTGCCAGCAGCCCAAGGGGATTCGGTGAAAAACTGTTTTTT. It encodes CASSPRGFGEKLFF.

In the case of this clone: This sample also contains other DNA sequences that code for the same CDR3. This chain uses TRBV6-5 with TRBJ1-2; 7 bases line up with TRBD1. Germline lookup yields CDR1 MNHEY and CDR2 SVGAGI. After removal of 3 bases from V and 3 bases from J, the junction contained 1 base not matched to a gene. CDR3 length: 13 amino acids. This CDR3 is CASSYTGDYGYTF. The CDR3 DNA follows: TGTGCCAGCAGTTATACAGGGGACTATGGCTACACCTTC.

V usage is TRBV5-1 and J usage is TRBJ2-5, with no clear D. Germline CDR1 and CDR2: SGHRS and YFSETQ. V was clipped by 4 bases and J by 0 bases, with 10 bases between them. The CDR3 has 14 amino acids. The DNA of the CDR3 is TGCGCCAGCAGCGGAAGTCTGTACCAAGAGACCCAGTACTTC. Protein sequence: CASSGSLYQETQYF.

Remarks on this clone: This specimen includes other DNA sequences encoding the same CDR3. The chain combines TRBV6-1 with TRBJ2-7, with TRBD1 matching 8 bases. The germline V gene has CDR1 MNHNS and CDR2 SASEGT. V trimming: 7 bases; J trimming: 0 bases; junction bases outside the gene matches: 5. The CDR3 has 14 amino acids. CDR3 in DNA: TGTGCCAGCAACGGACAGGGAGGCTCCTACGAGCAGTACTTC. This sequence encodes CASNGQGGSYEQYF.

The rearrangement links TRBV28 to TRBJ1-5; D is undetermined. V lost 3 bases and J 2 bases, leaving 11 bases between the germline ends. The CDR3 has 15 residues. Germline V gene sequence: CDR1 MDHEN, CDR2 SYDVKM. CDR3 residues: CASSFPKGGNQPQHF. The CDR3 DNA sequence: TGTGCCAGCAGTTTCCCAAAAGGCGGCAATCAGCCCCAGCATTTT.

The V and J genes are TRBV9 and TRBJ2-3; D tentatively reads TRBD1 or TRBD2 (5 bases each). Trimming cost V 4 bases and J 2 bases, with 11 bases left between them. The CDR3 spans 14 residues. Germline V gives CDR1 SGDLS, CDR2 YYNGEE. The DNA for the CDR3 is TGTGCCAGCAGCCCGACAGCGGTCACAGATACGCAGTATTTT. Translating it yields CASSPTAVTDTQYF.

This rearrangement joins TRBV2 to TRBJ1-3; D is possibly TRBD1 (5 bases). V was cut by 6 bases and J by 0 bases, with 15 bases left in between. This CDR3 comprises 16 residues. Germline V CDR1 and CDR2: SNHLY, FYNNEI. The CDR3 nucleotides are TGTGCCAGCAGCCGAATGGGACGGACCTCTGGAAACACCATATATTTT. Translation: CASSRMGRTSGNTIYF.

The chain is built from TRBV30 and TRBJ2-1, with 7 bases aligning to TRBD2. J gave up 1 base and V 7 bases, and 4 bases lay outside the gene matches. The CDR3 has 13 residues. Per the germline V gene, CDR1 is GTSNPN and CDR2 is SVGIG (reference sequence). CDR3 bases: TGTGCCTTCACTAGCGTTTCCTACAATGAGCAGTTCTTC. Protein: CAFTSVSYNEQFF.

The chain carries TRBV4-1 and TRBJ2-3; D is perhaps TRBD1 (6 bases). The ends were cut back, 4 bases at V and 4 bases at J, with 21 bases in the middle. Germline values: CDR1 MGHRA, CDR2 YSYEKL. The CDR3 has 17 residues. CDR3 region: CASSRINLPGAPDTQYF. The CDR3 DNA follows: TGCGCCAGCAGCCGCATCAACCTGCCAGGGGCTCCAGATACGCAGTATTTT.

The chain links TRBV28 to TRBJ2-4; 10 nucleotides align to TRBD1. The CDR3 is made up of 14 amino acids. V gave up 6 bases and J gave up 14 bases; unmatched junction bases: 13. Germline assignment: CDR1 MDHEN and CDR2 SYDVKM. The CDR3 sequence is CASSLPNGQGDEYF. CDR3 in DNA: TGTGCCAGCAGCCTCCCCAACGGACAGGGGGACGAGTACTTC. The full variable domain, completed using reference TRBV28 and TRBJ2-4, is DVKVTQSSRYLVKRTGEKVFLECVQDMDHENMFWYRQDPGLGLRLIYFSYDVKMKEKGDIPEGYSVSREKKERFSLILESASTNQTSMYLCASSLPNGQGDEYFGAGTRLSVL.

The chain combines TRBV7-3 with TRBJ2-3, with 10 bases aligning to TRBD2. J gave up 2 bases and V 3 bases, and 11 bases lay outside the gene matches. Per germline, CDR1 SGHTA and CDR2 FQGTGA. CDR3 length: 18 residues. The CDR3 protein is CASSFLARTSGFTDTQYF. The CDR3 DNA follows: TGTGCCAGCAGCTTCCTAGCCCGGACTAGCGGCTTCACAGATACGCAGTATTTT.

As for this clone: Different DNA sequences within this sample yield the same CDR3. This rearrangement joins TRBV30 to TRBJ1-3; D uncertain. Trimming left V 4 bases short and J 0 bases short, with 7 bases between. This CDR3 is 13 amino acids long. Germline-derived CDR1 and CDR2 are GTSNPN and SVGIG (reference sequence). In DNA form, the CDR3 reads TGTGCCTGGACACGGGACTCTGGAAACACCATATATTTT. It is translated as CAWTRDSGNTIYF.

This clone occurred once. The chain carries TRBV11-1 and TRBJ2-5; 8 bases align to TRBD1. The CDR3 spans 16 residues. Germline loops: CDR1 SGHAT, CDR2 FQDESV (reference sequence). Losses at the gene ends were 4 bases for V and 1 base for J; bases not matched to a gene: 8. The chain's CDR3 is CASSSQTGQGQETQYF. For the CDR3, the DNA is TGTGCCAGCAGCTCCCAGACCGGACAGGGCCAAGAGACCCAGTACTTC.

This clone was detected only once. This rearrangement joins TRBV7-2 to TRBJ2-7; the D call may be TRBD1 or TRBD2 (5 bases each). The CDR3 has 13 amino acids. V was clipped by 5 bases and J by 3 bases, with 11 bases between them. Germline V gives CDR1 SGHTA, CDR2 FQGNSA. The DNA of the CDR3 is TGTGCCAGCAGCACCGGGGCTTACTACGAGCAGTACTTC. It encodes CASSTGAYYEQYF.